Reported below is one TCR beta chain. Antigen specificity is unknown. CDR1 SGHNT and CDR2 YYREEE come from the germline V gene (reference sequence). CDR3 length: 15 residues. V shed 4 bases, J shed 4 bases, and the junction held 5 bases outside the gene matches. The data belong to a study of cytomegalovirus exposure and HLA in healthy donors. As for the study in general: Falling in the Caucasian-associated ancestry cluster were about 82% of 398 genotyped donors. Notes on the study in general: Per published accounts, TCR beta sequences correctly predicted the HLA-A and HLA-B alleles of most subjects. Association with HLA alleles at 0.05 false discovery rate was found for 17,000 or so TCR beta sequences in a later analysis.

PCR employed 60 Vbeta and 13 Jbeta primers. Sequencing used immunoSEQ multiplex PCR; TCRdb keeps in-frame clones, though not all of them. The repertoire consists of around 230,000 clones, with around four fifths occurring once and the leading ten covering 0.47%. Source material: PBMCs. This receptor was obtained from a boy between 5 and 17 years old in good health and CMV-seronegative. This chain links TRBV5-4 with TRBJ2-1; the match to TRBD2 covers 10 bases. The CDR3, as DNA: TGTGCCAGCAGCGCAGCGGGGGGGCTATACAATGAGCAGTTCTTC. This encodes CASSAAGGLYNEQFF.